The 5 T cell receptor beta chains listed next were all sequenced from one sample in a study of a mutant IDH1 vaccine in newly diagnosed glioma. Repertoires were generated with immunoSEQ multiplex PCR, while TCRdb's copy carries only in-frame clones and drops some. The sample shows about 64,000 clones, approximately 84% of them seen only once. Time point specified: week 23, last vaccination. Topical imiquimod accompanied each vaccine dose, which consisted of 300 ug of mutant IDH1 20-mer peptide. No antigen is known for these receptors. The material was PBMCs, obtained from a glioma patient whose treatment included an IDH1 peptide vaccine. The receptors here all came from a man under 40 with glioma.

This clone was found a few times. The genes are TRBV2 and TRBJ1-4, with TRBD1 matching over 7 bases. After removal of 7 bases from V and 5 bases from J, the junction contained 7 bases not matched to a gene. CDR3 size: 14 residues. Germline V gene lookup returns CDR1 SNHLY and CDR2 FYNNEI. The CDR3 loop reads CASMKGQKNEKLFF. CDR3 bases: TGTGCCAGCATGAAGGGACAGAAAAATGAAAAACTGTTTTTT.

The V gene is TRBV6-1, the J gene TRBJ1-2; D not resolved. The germline gives CDR1 MNHNS, CDR2 SASEGT. There are 15 residues in the CDR3. V gave up 4 bases and J gave up 5 bases, with 17 bases separating them. The CDR3 loop reads CASSGLSAEGYGYTF. In nucleotides, the CDR3 is TGTGCCAGCAGTGGGCTTTCGGCGGAGGGTTATGGCTACACCTTC.

The gene calls are TRBV7-9 and TRBJ2-7; 7 positions match TRBD1. The J segment lost 5 bases and the V segment lost 0 bases, leaving 7 bases of the junction unmatched. The CDR3 totals 15 residues. Germline values: CDR1 SEHNR, CDR2 FQNEAQ (reference sequence). CDR3 amino acids: CASSLATTGRDEQYF. CDR3 sequence (DNA): TGTGCCAGCAGCTTAGCGACGACAGGGCGAGACGAGCAGTACTTC.

The chain combines TRBV9 with TRBJ2-3, with D tentatively TRBD2 (5 bases). CDR3 length: 14 residues. With 1 base removed from V and 2 bases from J, the gap between germline ends came to 8 bases. The V gene's germline CDR1 is SGDLS and CDR2 YYNGEE. The CDR3, as DNA: TGTGCCAGCAGCGTAAGCGGTTCCACAGATACGCAGTATTTT. Its protein product is CASSVSGSTDTQYF.

CDR3 bases: TGTGCCAGCTCACCACGTGGGGTCTCACCCGGGAGGTATGATTCACCCCTCCACTTT. Its translation: CASSPRGVSPGRYDSPLHF. The chain links TRBV18 to TRBJ1-6; no clear D. The V end lost 1 base, the J end lost 8 bases, and 24 bases lay between the germline ends. Germline V gives CDR1 KGHSH, CDR2 LQKENI. The CDR3 length is 19 residues.